This T cell receptor beta chain came from a study of T cells in Graves' hyperthyroidism and ophthalmopathy. The study, taken as a whole, reports: Ophthalmopathy could be told apart from stable hyperthyroidism with a 13 V-J model.

There were TCR beta CDR3 regions amplified from RNA transcripts. The TCR CDR3 first-round RT-PCR relied on the HTBI primer set. TCRdb called the multiplex PCR reads again in MiXCR, with one record for every CDR3 protein. Of about 600,000 distinct CDR3 sequences in the sample, roughly 15% were seen once. CDR1 SGHTA and CDR2 FQGNSA come from the germline V gene. The CDR3 sequence is 14 residues long. Losses at the gene ends were 1 base for V and 9 bases for J; bases not matched to a gene: 8. Concerning this clonotype: The antigen is undetermined.

The sequence came from a woman aged 45-60 years with Graves' ophthalmopathy. Sequencing was done on a sample of blood. This sequence joins TRBV7-2 and TRBJ1-1, with 7 positions matching TRBD1. CDR3 region: CASSLVSQGGKAFF. CDR3 bases: TGTGCCAGCAGCTTAGTGAGTCAGGGGGGGAAAGCTTTCTTT.